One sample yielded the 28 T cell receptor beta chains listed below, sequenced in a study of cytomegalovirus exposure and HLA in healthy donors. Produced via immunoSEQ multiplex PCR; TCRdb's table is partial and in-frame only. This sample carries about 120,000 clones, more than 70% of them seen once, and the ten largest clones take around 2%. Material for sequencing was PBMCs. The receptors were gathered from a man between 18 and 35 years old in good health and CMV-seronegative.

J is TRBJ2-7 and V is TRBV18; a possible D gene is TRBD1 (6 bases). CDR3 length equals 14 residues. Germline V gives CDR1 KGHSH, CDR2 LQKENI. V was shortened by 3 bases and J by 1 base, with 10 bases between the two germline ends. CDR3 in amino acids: CASSPGQGSYEQYF. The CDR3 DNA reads TGTGCCAGCTCACCGGGTCAGGGGTCCTACGAGCAGTACTTC.

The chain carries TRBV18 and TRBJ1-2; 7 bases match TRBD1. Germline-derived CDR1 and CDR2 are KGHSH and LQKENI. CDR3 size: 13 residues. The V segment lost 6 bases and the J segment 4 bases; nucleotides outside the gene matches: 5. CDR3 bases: TGTGCCAGCTCCCCAGACAGGGTCTATGGCTACACCTTC. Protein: CASSPDRVYGYTF.

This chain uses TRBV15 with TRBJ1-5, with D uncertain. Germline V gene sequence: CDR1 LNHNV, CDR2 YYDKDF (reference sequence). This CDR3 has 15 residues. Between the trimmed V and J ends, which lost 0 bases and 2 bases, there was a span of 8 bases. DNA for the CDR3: TGTGCCACCAGCAGAGATCTAATGGGCAATCAGCCCCAGCATTTT. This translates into CATSRDLMGNQPQHF.

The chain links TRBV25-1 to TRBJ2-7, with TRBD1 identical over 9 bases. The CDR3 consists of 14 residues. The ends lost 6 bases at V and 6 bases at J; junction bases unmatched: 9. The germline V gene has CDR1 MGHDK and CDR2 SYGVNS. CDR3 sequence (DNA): TGTGCCAGCAGCTTAGGGACAGGGTACTCCGAGCAGTACTTC. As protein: CASSLGTGYSEQYF.

CDR3 coding DNA: TGCGCCAGCAGCCAAGTTCTCAGGGCAGTACGGTACTTC. Protein sequence: CASSQVLRAVRYF. The V gene is TRBV4-1, the J gene TRBJ2-5; tentatively, D is TRBD1 (5 bases). The CDR3 is made up of 13 amino acids. Trimming stripped 1 base from V and 13 bases from J, with 16 bases between. Germline values: CDR1 MGHRA, CDR2 YSYEKL.

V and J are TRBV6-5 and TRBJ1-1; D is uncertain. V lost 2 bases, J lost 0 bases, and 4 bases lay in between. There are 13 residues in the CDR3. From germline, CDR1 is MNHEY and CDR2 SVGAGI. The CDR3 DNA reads TGTGCCAGCAGTTACCAGGTGAACACTGAAGCTTTCTTT. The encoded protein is CASSYQVNTEAFF.

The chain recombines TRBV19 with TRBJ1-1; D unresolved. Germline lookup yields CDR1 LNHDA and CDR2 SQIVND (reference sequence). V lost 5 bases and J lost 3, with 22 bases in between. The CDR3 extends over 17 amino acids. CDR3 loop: CASSPPGSSRSYTEAFF. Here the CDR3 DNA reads TGTGCCAGTAGTCCGCCCGGGTCCTCCAGATCCTACACTGAAGCTTTCTTT.

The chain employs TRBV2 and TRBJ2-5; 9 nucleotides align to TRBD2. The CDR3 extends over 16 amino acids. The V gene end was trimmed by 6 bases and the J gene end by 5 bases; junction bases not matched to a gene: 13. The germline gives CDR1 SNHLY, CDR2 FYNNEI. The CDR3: CASSPVERGAGETQYF. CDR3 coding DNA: TGTGCCAGCAGCCCCGTGGAGCGGGGGGCGGGGGAGACCCAGTACTTC.

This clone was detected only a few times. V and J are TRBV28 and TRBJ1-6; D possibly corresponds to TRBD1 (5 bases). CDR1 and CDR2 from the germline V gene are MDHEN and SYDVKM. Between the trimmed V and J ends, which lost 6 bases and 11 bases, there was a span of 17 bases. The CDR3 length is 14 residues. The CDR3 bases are TGTGCCAGCAGCGCGCCGGGAGAGGGGACACCCCTCCACTTT. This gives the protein CASSAPGEGTPLHF. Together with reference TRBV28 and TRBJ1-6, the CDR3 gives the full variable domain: DVKVTQSSRYLVKRTGEKVFLECVQDMDHENMFWYRQDPGLGLRLIYFSYDVKMKEKGDIPEGYSVSREKKERFSLILESASTNQTSMYLCASSAPGEGTPLHFGNGTRLTVT.

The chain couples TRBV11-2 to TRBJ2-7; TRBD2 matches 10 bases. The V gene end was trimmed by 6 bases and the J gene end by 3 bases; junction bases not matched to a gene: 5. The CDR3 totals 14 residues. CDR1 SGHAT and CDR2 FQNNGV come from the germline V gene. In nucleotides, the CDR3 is TGTGCCAGCAGAATAGCGGGGGGACACTACGAGCAGTACTTC. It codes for CASRIAGGHYEQYF.

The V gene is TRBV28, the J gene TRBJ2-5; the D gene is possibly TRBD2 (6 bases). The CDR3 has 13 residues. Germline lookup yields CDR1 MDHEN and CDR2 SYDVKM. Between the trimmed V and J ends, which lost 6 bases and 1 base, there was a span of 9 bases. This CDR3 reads CASSRDFQETQYF. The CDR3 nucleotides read TGTGCCAGCAGCCGGGACTTCCAAGAGACCCAGTACTTC.

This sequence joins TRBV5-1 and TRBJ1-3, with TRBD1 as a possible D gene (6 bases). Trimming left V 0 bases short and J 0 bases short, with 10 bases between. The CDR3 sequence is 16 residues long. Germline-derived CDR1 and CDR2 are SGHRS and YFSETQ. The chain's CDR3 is CASSLEWDTSGNTIYF. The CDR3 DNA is TGCGCCAGCAGCTTGGAATGGGACACCTCTGGAAACACCATATATTTT.

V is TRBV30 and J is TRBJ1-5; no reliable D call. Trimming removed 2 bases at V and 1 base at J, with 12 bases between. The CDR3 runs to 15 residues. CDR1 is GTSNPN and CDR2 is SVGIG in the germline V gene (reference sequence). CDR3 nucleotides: TGTGCCTGGAGTCGAGGGCCGATCAGCAATCAGCCCCAGCATTTT. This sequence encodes CAWSRGPISNQPQHF.

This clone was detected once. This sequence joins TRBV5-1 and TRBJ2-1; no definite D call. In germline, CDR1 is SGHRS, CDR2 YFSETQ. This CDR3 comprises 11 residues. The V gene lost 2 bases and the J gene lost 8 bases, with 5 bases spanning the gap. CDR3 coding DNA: TGCGCCAGCAGCTTTCGGGATGAGCAGTTCTTC. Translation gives CASSFRDEQFF.

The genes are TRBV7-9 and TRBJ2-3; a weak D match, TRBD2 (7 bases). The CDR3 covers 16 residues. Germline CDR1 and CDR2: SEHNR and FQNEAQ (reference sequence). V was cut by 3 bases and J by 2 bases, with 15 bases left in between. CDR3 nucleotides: TGTGCCAGCAGCTTGAGGGAGGGGGGATTCACAGATACGCAGTATTTT. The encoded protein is CASSLREGGFTDTQYF.

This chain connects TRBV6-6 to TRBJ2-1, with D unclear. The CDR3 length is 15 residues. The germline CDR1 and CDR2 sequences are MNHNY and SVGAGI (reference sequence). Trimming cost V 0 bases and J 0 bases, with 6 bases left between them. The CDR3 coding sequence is TGTGCCAGCAGTTACTCGTCGGGCTCCTACAATGAGCAGTTCTTC. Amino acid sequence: CASSYSSGSYNEQFF.

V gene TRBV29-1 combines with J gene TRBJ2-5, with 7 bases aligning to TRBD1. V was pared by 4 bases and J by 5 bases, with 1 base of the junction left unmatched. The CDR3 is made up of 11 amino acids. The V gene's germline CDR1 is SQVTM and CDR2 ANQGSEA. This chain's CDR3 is CSVVRGETQYF. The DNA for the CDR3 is TGCAGCGTTGTCAGGGGGGAGACCCAGTACTTC.

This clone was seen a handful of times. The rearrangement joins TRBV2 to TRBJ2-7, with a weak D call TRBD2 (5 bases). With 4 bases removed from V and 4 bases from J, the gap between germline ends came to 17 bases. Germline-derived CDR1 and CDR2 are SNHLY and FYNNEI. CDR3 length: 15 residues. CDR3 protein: CASSVDYQPTYEQYF. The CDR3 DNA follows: TGTGCCAGCAGTGTTGACTACCAGCCAACGTACGAGCAGTACTTC.

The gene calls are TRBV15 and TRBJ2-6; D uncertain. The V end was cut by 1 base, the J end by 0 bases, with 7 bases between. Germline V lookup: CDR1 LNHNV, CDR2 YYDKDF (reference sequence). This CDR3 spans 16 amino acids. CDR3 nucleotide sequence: TGTGCCACCAGCAGAGGGAGAGGCTCTGGGGCCAACGTCCTGACTTTC. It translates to CATSRGRGSGANVLTF.

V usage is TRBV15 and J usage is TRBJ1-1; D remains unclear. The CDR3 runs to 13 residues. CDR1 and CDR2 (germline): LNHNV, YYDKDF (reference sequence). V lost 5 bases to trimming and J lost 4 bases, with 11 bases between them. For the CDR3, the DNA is TGTGCCACCAGCCTAGAGGAGTTCACTGAAGCTTTCTTT. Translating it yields CATSLEEFTEAFF. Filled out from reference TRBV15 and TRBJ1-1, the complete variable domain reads DAMVIQNPRYQVTQFGKPVTLSCSQTLNHNVMYWYQQKSSQAPKLLFHYYDKDFNNEADTPDNFQSRRPNTSFCFLDIRSPGLGDTAMYLCATSLEEFTEAFFGQGTRLTVV.

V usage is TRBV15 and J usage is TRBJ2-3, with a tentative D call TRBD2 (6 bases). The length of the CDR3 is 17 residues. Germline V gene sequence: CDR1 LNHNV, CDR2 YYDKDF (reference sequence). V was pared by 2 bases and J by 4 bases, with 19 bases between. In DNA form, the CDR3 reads TGTGCCACCAGCAGATTAGGTCTGACTAGTTCGCCAGATACGCAGTATTTT. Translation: CATSRLGLTSSPDTQYF.

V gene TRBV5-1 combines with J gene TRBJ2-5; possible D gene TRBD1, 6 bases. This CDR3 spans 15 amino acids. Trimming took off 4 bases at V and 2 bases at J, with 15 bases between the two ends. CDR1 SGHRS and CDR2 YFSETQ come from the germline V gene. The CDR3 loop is CASSGTPDHQETQYF. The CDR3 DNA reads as TGCGCCAGCAGCGGGACACCCGACCATCAAGAGACCCAGTACTTC.

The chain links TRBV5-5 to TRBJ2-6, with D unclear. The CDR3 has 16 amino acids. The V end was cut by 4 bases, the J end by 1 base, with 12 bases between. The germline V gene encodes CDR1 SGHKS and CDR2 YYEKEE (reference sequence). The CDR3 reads CASSPLTTSGANVLTF. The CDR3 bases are TGTGCCAGCAGCCCCCTAACGACTTCTGGGGCCAACGTCCTGACTTTC.

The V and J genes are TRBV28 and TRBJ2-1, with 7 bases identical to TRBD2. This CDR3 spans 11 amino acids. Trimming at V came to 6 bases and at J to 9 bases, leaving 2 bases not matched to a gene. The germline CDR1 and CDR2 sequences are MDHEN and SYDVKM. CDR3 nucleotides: TGTGCCAGCAGATTAGCGGGTGAGCAGTTCTTC. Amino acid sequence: CASRLAGEQFF.

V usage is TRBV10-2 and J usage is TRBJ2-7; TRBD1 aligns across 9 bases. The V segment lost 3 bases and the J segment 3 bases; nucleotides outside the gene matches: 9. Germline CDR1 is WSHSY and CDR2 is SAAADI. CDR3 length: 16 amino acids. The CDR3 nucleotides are TGCGCCAGCAGTGACCACGATTGGACAGGGGACTACGAGCAGTACTTC. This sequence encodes CASSDHDWTGDYEQYF.

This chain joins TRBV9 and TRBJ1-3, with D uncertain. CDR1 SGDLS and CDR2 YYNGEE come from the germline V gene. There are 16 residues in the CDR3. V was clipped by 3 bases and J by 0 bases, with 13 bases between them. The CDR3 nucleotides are TGTGCCAGCAGCGAGGAGGCCCCCAGCTCTGGAAACACCATATATTTT. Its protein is CASSEEAPSSGNTIYF. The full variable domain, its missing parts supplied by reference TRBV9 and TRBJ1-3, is DSGVTQTPKHLITATGQRVTLRCSPRSGDLSVYWYQQSLDQGLQFLIQYYNGEERAKGNILERFSAQQFPDLHSELNLSSLELGDSALYFCASSEEAPSSGNTIYFGEGSWLTVV.

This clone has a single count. CDR3 in DNA: TGTGCCAGCAGGGGACAGGGGGAAGCTTTCTTT. Translation gives CASRGQGEAFF. This chain joins TRBV2 and TRBJ1-1, with TRBD1 matching 10 bases. Germline CDR1 is SNHLY and CDR2 is FYNNEI. The trim removed 6 bases at V and 8 bases at J, leaving 0 bases unmatched. The CDR3 loop spans 11 amino acids.

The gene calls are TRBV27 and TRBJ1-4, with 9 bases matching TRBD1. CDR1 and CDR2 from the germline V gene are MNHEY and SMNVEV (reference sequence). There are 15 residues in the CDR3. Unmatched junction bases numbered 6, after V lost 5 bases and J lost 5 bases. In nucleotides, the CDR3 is TGTGCCAGCAGTCAGGACAGGGGCGTAAATGAAAAACTGTTTTTT. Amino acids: CASSQDRGVNEKLFF.